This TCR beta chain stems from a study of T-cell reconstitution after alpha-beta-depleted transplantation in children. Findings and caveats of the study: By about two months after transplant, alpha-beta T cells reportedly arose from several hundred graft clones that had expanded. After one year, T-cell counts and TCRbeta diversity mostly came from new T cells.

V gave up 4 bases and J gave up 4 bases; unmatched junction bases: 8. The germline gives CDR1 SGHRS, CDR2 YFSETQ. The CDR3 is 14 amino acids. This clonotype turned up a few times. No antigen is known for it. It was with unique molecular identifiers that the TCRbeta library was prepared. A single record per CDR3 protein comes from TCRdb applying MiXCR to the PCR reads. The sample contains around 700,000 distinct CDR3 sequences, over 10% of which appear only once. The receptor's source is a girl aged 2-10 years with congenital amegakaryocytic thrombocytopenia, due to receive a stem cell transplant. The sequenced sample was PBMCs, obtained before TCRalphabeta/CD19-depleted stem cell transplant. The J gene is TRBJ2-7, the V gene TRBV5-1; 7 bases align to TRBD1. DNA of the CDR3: TGCGCCAGCAGCCTGTGGGGACAGCCGTACGAGCAGTACTTC. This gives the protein CASSLWGQPYEQYF.